This T cell receptor (beta chain) was captured in a study of metastatic and nonmetastatic thyroid tumors. Patients were all untreated before their thyroid surgery. From germline, CDR1 is SGHAT and CDR2 FQNNGV. The CDR3 runs to 11 residues. With 1 base removed from V and 6 bases from J, the gap between germline ends came to 4 bases. TCRdb re-clonotyped the PCR reads via MiXCR. The repertoire holds tens of thousands of clones, with roughly 25% as singletons. What was sequenced was blood. The sequence derives from a female donor with papillary thyroid cancer or a benign thyroid nodule (not recorded which). Some clones in this sample may be carry-over from other donors' samples. The chain couples TRBV11-2 to TRBJ2-7; the D is unclear. CDR3 DNA sequence: TGTGCCAGCAGCTTAGGTCGCGAGCAGTACTTC. Protein product: CASSLGREQYF.